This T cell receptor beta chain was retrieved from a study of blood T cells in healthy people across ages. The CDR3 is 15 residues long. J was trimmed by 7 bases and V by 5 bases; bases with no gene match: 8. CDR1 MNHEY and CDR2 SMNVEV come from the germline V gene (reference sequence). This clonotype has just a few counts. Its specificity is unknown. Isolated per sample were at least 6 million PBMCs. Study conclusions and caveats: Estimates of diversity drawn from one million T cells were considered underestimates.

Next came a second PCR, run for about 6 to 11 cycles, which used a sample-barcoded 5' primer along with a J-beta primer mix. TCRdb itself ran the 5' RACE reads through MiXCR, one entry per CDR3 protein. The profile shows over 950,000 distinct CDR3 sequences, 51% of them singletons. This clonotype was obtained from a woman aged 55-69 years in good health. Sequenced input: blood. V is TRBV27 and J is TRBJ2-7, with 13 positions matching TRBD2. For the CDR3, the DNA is TGTGCCAGCAGTCTGGGACTAGCGGGACCGAGAGAGCAGTACTTC. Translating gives CASSLGLAGPREQYF.